The 7 T cell receptor beta chains below all came from one sample that was sequenced in a study of human thymus T cells. Resected material from corrective heart surgery provided the thymus tissue analysed. TCRdb's copy holds only in-frame clones and misses some; the assay was immunoSEQ multiplex PCR. Altogether under 150,000 clones are present, around 95% being singletons, with the ten largest covering approximately 0.022%. The sequenced material came from thymus tissue. All receptors come from a boy less than two years old with a congenital heart defect but otherwise immunologically healthy.

The rearrangement links TRBV7-9 to TRBJ2-5, with TRBD1 matching 7 bases. Losses at the gene ends were 5 bases for V and 4 bases for J; bases not matched to a gene: 7. Per the germline V gene, CDR1 is SEHNR and CDR2 is FQNEAQ (reference sequence). CDR3 length equals 14 residues. The CDR3 DNA follows: TGTGCCAGCAGCGTCGGGACAGCAGCAGAGACCCAGTACTTC. Its protein is CASSVGTAAETQYF.

In this sample, this clone turned up once. This sequence joins TRBV23-1 and TRBJ1-2; D is uncertain. TRBV23-1 has ORF status, its function being uncertain. The CDR3 has 16 amino acids. Trimming took off 3 bases at V and 13 bases at J, with 27 bases between the two ends. The CDR3 DNA reads as TGCGCCAGCAGTCACCGAACGATTACACGACGTAACTGTAGCACCTTC. Translation: CASSHRTITRRNCSTF.

The chain joins TRBV2 to TRBJ1-5, with 9 bases lining up with TRBD1. The CDR3 spans 16 residues. CDR1 is SNHLY, CDR2 FYNNEI, per germline. V shed 1 base, J shed 4 bases, and the junction held 5 bases outside the gene matches. CDR3 nucleotide sequence: TGTGCCAGCAGTGAAGTCCAGACAGGGGGAAATCAGCCCCAGCATTTT. Its translation is CASSEVQTGGNQPQHF.

The rearrangement uses TRBV27 and TRBJ1-6; 9 positions agree with TRBD1. Per germline, CDR1 MNHEY and CDR2 SMNVEV (reference sequence). Trimming cost V 5 bases and J 10 bases; bases outside gene matches: 6. The CDR3 sequence is 14 residues long. The CDR3 sequence: CASSGRDRDSPLHF. CDR3 DNA sequence: TGTGCCAGCAGTGGCCGGGACAGGGACTCACCCCTCCACTTT.

V usage is TRBV4-1 and J usage is TRBJ2-3; possible D gene TRBD2, 6 bases. The CDR3 has 14 residues. Trimming stripped 2 bases from V and 5 bases from J, with 11 bases between. Germline CDR1 reads MGHRA; CDR2 reads YSYEKL. The CDR3 region is CASSQNWGEDTQYF. The CDR3 nucleotides read TGCGCCAGCAGCCAAAACTGGGGGGAAGATACGCAGTATTTT.

This chain joins TRBV11-3 and TRBJ2-2; 10 bases match TRBD1. This CDR3 is 17 amino acids long. Per the germline V gene, CDR1 is SGHNT and CDR2 is YENEEA. Trimming at V came to 5 bases and at J to 7 bases, leaving 13 bases not matched to a gene. CDR3 coding DNA: TGTGCCAGCAGCCCTCCGGGACAGGGGAGAAAAGACGGGGAGCTGTTTTTT. The encoded protein is CASSPPGQGRKDGELFF.

This chain joins TRBV5-4 and TRBJ2-3, with 7 bases lining up with TRBD1. The CDR3 runs to 14 residues. The V segment lost 5 bases and the J segment 7 bases; nucleotides outside the gene matches: 10. Germline assignment: CDR1 SGHNT and CDR2 YYREEE (reference sequence). CDR3 nucleotides: TGTGCCAGCAGTTTCCGGGACAGAGCACATACGCAGTATTTT. It yields the protein CASSFRDRAHTQYF. The variable domain in full, completed from reference TRBV5-4 and TRBJ2-3, reads ETGVTQSPTHLIKTRGQQVTLRCSSQSGHNTVSWYQQALGQGPQFIFQYYREEENGRGNFPPRFSGLQFPNYSSELNVNALELDDSALYLCASSFRDRAHTQYFGPGTRLTVL.